The clone carrying this T cell receptor (beta chain) came up many times. Construction of TCR beta libraries relied on iRepertoire HTBI primers and on Arm-PCR targeting CDR3 regions. TCRdb re-derived calls from the multiplex PCR reads in MiXCR, one entry per CDR3 protein. The data hold around 400,000 distinct CDR3 sequences, with roughly 12% observed a single time. The sample belongs to a study of regulatory T cells in long-lasting Graves disease. As for time point: newly diagnosed GD, antithyroid drugs for less than 3 months. After RNA was extracted from PBMCs, the TCR library was made from it. The EDTA tubes were filled with about 10 milliliters of drawn peripheral blood. The germline CDR1 and CDR2 sequences are MNHEY and SMNVEV (reference sequence). There are 15 residues in the CDR3. V lost 5 bases and J lost 4; bases outside the gene matches: 6. These data were also filed under a second study, of T cells in Graves' hyperthyroidism and ophthalmopathy.

Here the sequenced sample was peripheral blood mononuclear cells (PBMCs), taken at new diagnosis, from a patient treated with antithyroid drugs. This receptor was taken from a woman aged 18-30 years with Graves disease. The chain links TRBV27 to TRBJ2-2; 8 nucleotides agree with TRBD2. The CDR3 DNA sequence: TGTGCCAGCAGTGTTACTAGCGGTCGCACCGGGGAGCTGTTTTTT. It codes for CASSVTSGRTGELFF.